A single sample is the source of the 8 T cell receptor beta chains below, sequenced in a study of long-term antiretroviral therapy in people with HIV. An immunoSEQ assay, version v3.0, was performed at survey level. Using immunoSEQ multiplex PCR, the repertoire was profiled, and TCRdb retains in-frame clones only, with some absent. The sample consists of 26,000 or so clones, nearly 95% of them appearing once. The specimen comprised unsorted PBMCs, sampled 6.2 years after starting antiretroviral therapy. These receptor sequences come from a man aged 35 to 55 with HIV.

The chain employs TRBV6-6 and TRBJ2-3; TRBD2 aligns across 7 bases. Per the germline V gene, CDR1 is MNHNY and CDR2 is SVGAGI (reference sequence). Losses at the gene ends were 2 bases for V and 4 bases for J; bases not matched to a gene: 6. This CDR3 spans 15 amino acids. CDR3 coding DNA: TGTGCCAGCAGTTACGTTGCGGGAGCCTCAGATACGCAGTATTTT. This gives the protein CASSYVAGASDTQYF.

The chain recombines TRBV11-2 with TRBJ1-4; D is unclear. This CDR3 has 16 amino acids. Germline CDR1 is SGHAT and CDR2 is FQNNGV. V gave up 2 bases and J gave up 3 bases, with 13 bases separating them. CDR3 coding DNA: TGTGCCAGCAGCTTAAAAGCGGTTCCGGCTAATGAAAAACTGTTTTTT. Protein sequence: CASSLKAVPANEKLFF.

This chain joins TRBV10-3 and TRBJ1-1; D unresolved. CDR1 ENHRY and CDR2 SYGVKD come from the germline V gene. Trimming stripped 3 bases from V and 4 bases from J, with 9 bases between. CDR3 size: 13 residues. CDR3 loop: CAISDAGLTEAFF. DNA of the CDR3: TGTGCCATCAGTGACGCAGGTCTCACTGAAGCTTTCTTT.

The V call is TRBV11-3, the J call TRBJ2-2, with D unclear. Deletions cut 0 bases from V and 2 bases from J, with 7 bases between. The CDR3 has 15 residues. Germline assignment: CDR1 SGHNT and CDR2 YENEEA. The CDR3 DNA follows: TGTGCCAGCAGCTTAGATCACTTAAACACCGGGGAGCTGTTTTTT. It yields the protein CASSLDHLNTGELFF. Drawing the rest from reference TRBV11-3 and TRBJ2-2, the complete variable domain is EAGVVQSPRYKIIEKKQPVAFWCNPISGHNTLYWYLQNLGQGPELLIRYENEEAVDDSQLPKDRFSAERLKGVDSTLKIQPAELGDSAVYLCASSLDHLNTGELFFGEGSRLTVL.

J is TRBJ2-7 and V is TRBV7-9, with 8 nucleotides matching TRBD1. The J segment lost 0 bases and the V segment lost 5 bases, leaving 6 bases of the junction unmatched. CDR1 and CDR2 (germline): SEHNR, FQNEAQ (reference sequence). The CDR3 contains 15 residues. This CDR3 is CASSEPGQVSYEQYF. Written as DNA, the CDR3 is TGTGCCAGCAGCGAACCGGGACAGGTCTCCTACGAGCAGTACTTC.

The chain employs TRBV5-1 and TRBJ2-1; 7 positions agree with TRBD2. V shed 6 bases and J 8 bases; nucleotides not matched to a gene: 11. Germline loops: CDR1 SGHRS, CDR2 YFSETQ. The CDR3 is 14 amino acids. CDR3 bases: TGCGCCAGCAATGGGAGGGCCAGGGTTGATGAGCAGTTCTTC. Translated, it gives CASNGRARVDEQFF.

The V gene is TRBV5-1, the J gene TRBJ2-1; tentatively, D is TRBD1 or TRBD2 (5 bases each). V gave up 4 bases and J gave up 6 bases, with 11 bases separating them. The CDR3 consists of 13 residues. Germline V gene data show CDR1 as SGHRS and CDR2 as YFSETQ. The CDR3 DNA is TGCGCCAGCAGCCTCGGGGCCCTCAATGAGCAGTTCTTC. Its translation: CASSLGALNEQFF.

J is TRBJ2-7 and V is TRBV19; a possible D gene is TRBD2 (5 bases). V shed 1 base and J shed 6 bases, with 16 bases lying between them. This CDR3 spans 15 amino acids. CDR1 is LNHDA, CDR2 SQIVND, per germline (reference sequence). The CDR3, as DNA: TGTGCCAGTAGTATAGGTGGGAGTAATCGTGGCGAGCAGTACTTC. It translates to CASSIGGSNRGEQYF.